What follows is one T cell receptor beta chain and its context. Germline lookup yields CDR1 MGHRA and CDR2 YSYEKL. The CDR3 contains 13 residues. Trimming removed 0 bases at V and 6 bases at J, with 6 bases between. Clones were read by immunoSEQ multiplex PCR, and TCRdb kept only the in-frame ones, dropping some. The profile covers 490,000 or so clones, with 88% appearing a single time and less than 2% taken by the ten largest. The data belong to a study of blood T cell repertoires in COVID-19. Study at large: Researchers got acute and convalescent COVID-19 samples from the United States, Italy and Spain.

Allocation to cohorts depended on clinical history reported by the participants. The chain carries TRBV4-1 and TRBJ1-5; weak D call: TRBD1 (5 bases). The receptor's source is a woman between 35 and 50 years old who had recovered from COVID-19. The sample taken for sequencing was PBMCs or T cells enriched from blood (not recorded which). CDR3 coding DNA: TGCGCCAGCAGCCAAGACCAGGGTCAGCCCCAGCATTTT. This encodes CASSQDQGQPQHF.